A selection of T cell receptor beta chains follows, all from one sample in a study of CD8 T cells in ankylosing spondylitis. TCRdb recomputed calls from the 5' RACE reads with MiXCR, one row per CDR3 protein. The repertoire consists of approximately 290,000 distinct CDR3 sequences, with around 21% occurring once and the leading ten covering 3.5%. Sequencing was performed on blood, either unsorted or a sorted T cell fraction (not recorded which). The receptors originated from a female donor with ankylosing spondylitis or in good health (not recorded which). Both conserved end residues are part of each CDR3.

v_call cdr3_aa
TRBV12-3/TRBV12-4 CASSLGRWPSEEKLFF
TRBV7-8 CASSPSGGRYGYTF
TRBV6-2/TRBV6-3 CASSYLTGNTEAFF
TRBV11-2 CASSLSRQGLAASYEQYF
TRBV7-9 CASSLGQASSYEQYF
TRBV6-5 CASSYGVTYEQYF
TRBV6-6 CASSSDLTETQYF
TRBV7-9 CASSPGSGLDQPQHF
TRBV7-8 CASSSYRGQNTEAFF
TRBV27 CASSLFGSRWSEAFF
TRBV5-6 CASSLGWGRYNEQFF
TRBV27 CASSKPRAFSPLHF
TRBV5-1 CASRSGTSTDQETQYF
TRBV24-1 CATSGDPRTDTQYF
TRBV20-1 CSASPPHEQYF
TRBV5-5 CASSLGHTSETQYF
TRBV6-1 CASSEGGANVLTF
TRBV7-2 CASSLATAKGEAFF
TRBV20-1 CSASATGDHGYTF
TRBV15 CATKTDRYSYEQYF
TRBV29-1 CSAGGVGRSDTQYF